Listed here is a single TCR beta chain. It lacks a known antigen. Qualities for individual bases were not recorded, and no much larger clone is one base off. Patients with a history of autoimmune disease or receiving systemic immunosuppression were excluded from the trial. Peripheral blood for TCR sequencing was collected from all dose cohorts at baseline, on cycle 4 day 1, and on cycle 7 day 1. The samples were taken from a phase I, first-in-human, multicenter, open-label dose-escalation trial of ivuxolimab. Adults with locally advanced or metastatic melanoma, renal cell carcinoma, hepatocellular carcinoma or head and neck squamous cell carcinoma were enrolled in the trial. Before TCR sequencing, CD4+ T cells and CD8+ T cells from peripheral blood were sorted into separate populations. This specimen comes from a study of OX40 agonist ivuxolimab in advanced cancers. General notes on the study: Ivuxolimab was a fully human IgG2 agonistic monoclonal antibody targeting the costimulatory receptor OX40 (CD134). Intravenous ivuxolimab was administered to patients every 2 weeks at six dose levels: 0.01, 0.1, 0.3, 1.5, 3 and 10 mg/kg. Of the approximately 50 dose-escalation patients, hepatocellular carcinoma was present in about 20, melanoma in roughly 15, renal cell carcinoma in 9 and head and neck cancer in 9. In the dose-escalation cohort, around 80% of patients were male, and the mean age was 60 years with a range of roughly 23 to 90. Patients were allowed to have had prior anti-PD-1, anti-PD-L1 or anti-CTLA-4 therapy, and around 40% of the dose-escalation patients had previously received checkpoint inhibitors. Three dose-escalation patients achieved partial responses, one with hepatocellular carcinoma and two with cutaneous melanoma. The point of sequencing TCRbeta in the periphery was to test whether ivuxolimab changed TCR sequence diversity and drove clonal T-cell expansion. The paper covers the monotherapy dose-escalation part of the phase I ivuxolimab trial, which included N ≈ 52 patients.

The germline V gene yields SGHRS for CDR1 and YFSETQ for CDR2. Compared with germline, V lacks 2 bases and J lacks 6 bases; bases without a gene match: 1. Taken from cysteine to phenylalanine, the CDR3 has 13 residues. Left in the record is the CDR3 DNA by itself, 39 bases read in frame from the first base. The paper's findings and limits, for the study overall: The antigen specificity of the peripheral T cells that underwent clonal expansion was not determined. On average, CD8+ T cells showed more expanded clones than CD4+ T cells after ivuxolimab. Low levels of normalized T-cell clonal expansion were also shown by some nonresponding patients. Partial responders in the 0.1-3.0 mg/kg groups had among the lowest normalized peripheral clonal expansion, especially among CD8+ T cells. At doses of 0.1 to 3.0 mg/kg, clonal expansion of both CD4+ and CD8+ T cells in blood was seen between baseline and week 6.

To sequence the TCRbeta CDR3 region, genomic DNA was isolated from the sorted cells. The immunoSEQ Assay was used to sequence the TCRbeta CDR3 regions. In its TCRdb copy, this immuneACCESS table keeps in-frame sequences only and misses some clones. Where compared with another copy, unresolved V genes explain less than half of these, and the others have no known cause. Across this sample there are about 15,000 clones, with roughly four fifths seen only once. The ten largest account for around three quarters of the sample. The rearrangement combines TRBV5-1 with TRBJ2-1; 8 nucleotides in the junction match TRBD1. The TCR comes from an adult with an advanced solid tumor such as melanoma, head and neck, liver or kidney cancer. Here the sequenced sample was CD4+ or CD8+ T cells sorted from blood, taken in a trial of the OX40 agonist ivuxolimab. In nucleotide form, the sequence is TGCGCCAGCAGCTTACAGGGGGTCAATGAGCAGTTCTTC. Translated, this gives CASSLQGVNEQFF.